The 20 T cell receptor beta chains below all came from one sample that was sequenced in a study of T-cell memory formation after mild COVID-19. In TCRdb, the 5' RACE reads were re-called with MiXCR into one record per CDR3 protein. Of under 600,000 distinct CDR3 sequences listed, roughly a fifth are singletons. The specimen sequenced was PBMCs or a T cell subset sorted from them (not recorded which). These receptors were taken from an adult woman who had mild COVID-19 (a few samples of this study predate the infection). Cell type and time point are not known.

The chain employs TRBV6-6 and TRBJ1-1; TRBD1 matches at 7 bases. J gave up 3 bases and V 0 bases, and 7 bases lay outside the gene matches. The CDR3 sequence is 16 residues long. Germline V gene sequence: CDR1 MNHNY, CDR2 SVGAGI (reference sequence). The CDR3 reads CASSYSTIRGDTEAFF. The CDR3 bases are TGTGCCAGCAGTTACTCGACGATCAGGGGGGACACTGAAGCTTTCTTT.

Here the CDR3 reads CAIRNTQGVTDTQYF. The CDR3 DNA sequence: TGTGCCATCAGAAATACTCAGGGGGTGACAGATACGCAGTATTTT. This rearrangement joins TRBV10-3 to TRBJ2-3; TRBD1 agrees at 7 bases. J lost 3 bases, V lost 6 bases, and 9 bases had no gene match. Germline-derived CDR1 and CDR2 are ENHRY and SYGVKD. This CDR3 has 15 amino acids.

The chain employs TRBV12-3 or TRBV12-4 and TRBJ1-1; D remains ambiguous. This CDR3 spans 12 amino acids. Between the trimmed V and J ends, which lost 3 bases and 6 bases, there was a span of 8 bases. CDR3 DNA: TGTGCCAGCAGTTTCATAGTCTCTGAAGCTTTCTTT. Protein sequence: CASSFIVSEAFF.

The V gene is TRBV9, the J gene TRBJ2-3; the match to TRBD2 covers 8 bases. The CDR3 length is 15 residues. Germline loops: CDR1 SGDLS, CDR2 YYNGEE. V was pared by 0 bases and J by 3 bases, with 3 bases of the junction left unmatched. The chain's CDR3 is CASSVVGGRTDTQYF. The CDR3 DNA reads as TGTGCCAGCAGCGTAGTGGGCGGGAGGACAGATACGCAGTATTTT.

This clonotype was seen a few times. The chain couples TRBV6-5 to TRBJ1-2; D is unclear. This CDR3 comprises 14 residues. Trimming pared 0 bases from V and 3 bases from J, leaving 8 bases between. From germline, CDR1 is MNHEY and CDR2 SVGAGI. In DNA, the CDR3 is TGTGCCAGCAGTTACTCGCCAGACCACTATGGCTACACCTTC. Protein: CASSYSPDHYGYTF.

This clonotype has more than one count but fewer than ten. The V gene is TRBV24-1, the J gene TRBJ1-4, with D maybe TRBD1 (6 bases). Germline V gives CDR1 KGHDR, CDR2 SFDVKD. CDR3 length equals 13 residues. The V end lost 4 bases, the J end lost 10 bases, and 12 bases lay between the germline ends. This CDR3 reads CATSEGGSGKLFF. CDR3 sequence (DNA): TGTGCCACCAGTGAAGGGGGGTCGGGAAAACTGTTTTTT.

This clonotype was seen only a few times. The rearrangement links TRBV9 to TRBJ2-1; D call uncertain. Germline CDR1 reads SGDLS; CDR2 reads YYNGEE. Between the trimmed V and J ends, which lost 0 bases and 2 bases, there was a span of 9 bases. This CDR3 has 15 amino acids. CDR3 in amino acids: CASSVEPGPYNEQFF. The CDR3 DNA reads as TGTGCCAGCAGCGTAGAGCCCGGGCCCTACAATGAGCAGTTCTTC. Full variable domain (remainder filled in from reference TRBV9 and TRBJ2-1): DSGVTQTPKHLITATGQRVTLRCSPRSGDLSVYWYQQSLDQGLQFLIQYYNGEERAKGNILERFSAQQFPDLHSELNLSSLELGDSALYFCASSVEPGPYNEQFFGPGTRLTVL.

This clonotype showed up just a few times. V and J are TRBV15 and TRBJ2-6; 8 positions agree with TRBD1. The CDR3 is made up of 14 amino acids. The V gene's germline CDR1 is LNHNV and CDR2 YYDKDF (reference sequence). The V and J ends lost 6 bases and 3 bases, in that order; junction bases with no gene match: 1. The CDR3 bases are TGTGCCACCAGACAGGGGGATGGGGCCAACGTCCTGACTTTC. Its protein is CATRQGDGANVLTF.

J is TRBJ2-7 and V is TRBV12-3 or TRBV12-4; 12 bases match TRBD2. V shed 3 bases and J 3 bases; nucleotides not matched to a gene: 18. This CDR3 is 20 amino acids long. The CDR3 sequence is CASSFRALLAGGPIIYEQYF. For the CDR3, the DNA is TGTGCCAGCAGTTTTCGGGCCTTACTAGCGGGAGGACCAATTATCTACGAGCAGTACTTC.

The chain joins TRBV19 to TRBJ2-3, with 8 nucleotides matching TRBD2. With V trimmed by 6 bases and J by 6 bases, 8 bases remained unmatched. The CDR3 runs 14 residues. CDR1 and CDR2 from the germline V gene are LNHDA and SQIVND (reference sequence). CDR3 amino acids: CASRQAGELDTQYF. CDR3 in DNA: TGTGCCAGTAGACAAGCGGGAGAGTTGGATACGCAGTATTTT.

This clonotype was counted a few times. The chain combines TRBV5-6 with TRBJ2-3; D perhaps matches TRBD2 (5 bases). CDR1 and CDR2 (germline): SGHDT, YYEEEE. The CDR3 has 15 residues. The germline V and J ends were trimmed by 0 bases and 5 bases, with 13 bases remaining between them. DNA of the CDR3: TGTGCCAGCAGCTTGGCTGGGAGTCGGCAAGATACGCAGTATTTT. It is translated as CASSLAGSRQDTQYF.

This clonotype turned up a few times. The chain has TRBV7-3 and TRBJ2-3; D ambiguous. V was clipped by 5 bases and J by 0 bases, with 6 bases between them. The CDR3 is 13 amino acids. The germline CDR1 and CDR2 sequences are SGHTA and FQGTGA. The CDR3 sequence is CASSITSTDTQYF. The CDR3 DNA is TGTGCCAGCAGCATCACCAGCACAGATACGCAGTATTTT.

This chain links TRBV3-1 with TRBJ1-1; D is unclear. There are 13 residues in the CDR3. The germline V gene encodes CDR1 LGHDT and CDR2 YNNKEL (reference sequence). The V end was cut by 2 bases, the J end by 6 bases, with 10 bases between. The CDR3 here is CASSQRSGAEAFF. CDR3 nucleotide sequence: TGTGCCAGCAGCCAAAGATCCGGGGCTGAAGCTTTCTTT. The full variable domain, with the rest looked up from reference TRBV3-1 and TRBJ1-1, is DTAVSQTPKYLVTQMGNDKSIKCEQNLGHDTMYWYKQDSKKFLKIMFSYNNKELIINETVPNRFSPKSPDKAHLNLHINSLELGDSAVYFCASSQRSGAEAFFGQGTRLTVV.

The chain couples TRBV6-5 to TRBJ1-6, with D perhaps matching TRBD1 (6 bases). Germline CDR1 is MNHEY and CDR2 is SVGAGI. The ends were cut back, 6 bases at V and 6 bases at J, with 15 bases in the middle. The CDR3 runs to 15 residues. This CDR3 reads CASRGDRSGNSPLHF. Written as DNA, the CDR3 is TGTGCCAGCAGAGGAGACAGGTCGGGTAATTCACCCCTCCACTTT.

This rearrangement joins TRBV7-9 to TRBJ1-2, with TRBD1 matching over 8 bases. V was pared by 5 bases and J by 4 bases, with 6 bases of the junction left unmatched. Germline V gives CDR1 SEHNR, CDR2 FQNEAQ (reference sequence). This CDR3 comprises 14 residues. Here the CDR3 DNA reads TGTGCCAGCAGCCGAGCAGGGGGCGGCTATGGCTACACCTTC. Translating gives CASSRAGGGYGYTF.

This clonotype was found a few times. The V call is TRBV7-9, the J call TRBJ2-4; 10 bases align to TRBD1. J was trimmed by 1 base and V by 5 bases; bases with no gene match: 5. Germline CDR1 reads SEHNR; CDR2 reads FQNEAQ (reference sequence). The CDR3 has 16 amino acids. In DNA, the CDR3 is TGTGCCAGCAGCCCCGGGACAGGGGTCGCCAAAAACATTCAGTACTTC. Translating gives CASSPGTGVAKNIQYF.

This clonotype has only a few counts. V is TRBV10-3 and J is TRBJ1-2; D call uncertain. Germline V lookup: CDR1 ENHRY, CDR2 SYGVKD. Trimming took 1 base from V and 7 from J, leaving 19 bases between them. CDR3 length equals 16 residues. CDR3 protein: CAISEFSDAASAGYTF. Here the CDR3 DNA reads TGTGCCATCAGTGAGTTTAGCGACGCGGCCTCCGCTGGCTACACCTTC.

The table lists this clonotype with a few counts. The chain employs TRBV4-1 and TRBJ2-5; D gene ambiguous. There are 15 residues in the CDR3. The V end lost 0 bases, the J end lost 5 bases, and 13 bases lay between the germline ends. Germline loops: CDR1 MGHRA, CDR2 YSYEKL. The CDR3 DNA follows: TGCGCCAGCAGCCAAGAAACCTACCCGAGGGAGACCCAGTACTTC. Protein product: CASSQETYPRETQYF.

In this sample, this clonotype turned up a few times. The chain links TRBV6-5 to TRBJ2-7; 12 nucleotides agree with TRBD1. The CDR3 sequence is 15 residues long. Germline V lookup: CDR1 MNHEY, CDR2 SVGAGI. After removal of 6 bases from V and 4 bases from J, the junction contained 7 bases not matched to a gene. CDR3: CASRPQGQGAYEQYF. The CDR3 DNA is TGTGCCAGCAGACCTCAGGGACAGGGGGCTTACGAGCAGTACTTC.

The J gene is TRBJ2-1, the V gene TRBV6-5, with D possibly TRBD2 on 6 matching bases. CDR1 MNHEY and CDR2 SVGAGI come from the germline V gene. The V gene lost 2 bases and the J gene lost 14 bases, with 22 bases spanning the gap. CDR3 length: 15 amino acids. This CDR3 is CASSYAGHNGGQEFF. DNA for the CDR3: TGTGCCAGCAGTTACGCAGGGCATAACGGGGGTCAGGAGTTCTTC.